This TCR beta chain stems from a study of regulatory T cells in long-lasting Graves disease. Study outcomes and limitations: Under persistent disease, TRBV28, TRBJ1-2 and TRBJ2-5 were used preferentially. Sample size was small, which may have lowered accuracy. Patients with persistent disease shared some 2,900 public clonotypes, outpacing the roughly 950 shared by new patients.

Arm-PCR of CDR3 regions with iRepertoire HTBI primers generated TCR beta libraries. TCRdb itself ran the multiplex PCR reads through MiXCR, one entry per CDR3 protein. The sample records 600,000 to 650,000 distinct CDR3 sequences, about 16% being singletons. From germline, CDR1 is KGHSH and CDR2 LQKENI. The CDR3 extends over 13 amino acids. Trimming took 3 bases from V and 3 from J, leaving 7 bases between them. The sample's time point: newly diagnosed GD, antithyroid drugs for less than 3 months. PBMC-extracted RNA yielded the TCR library. This clonotype has just a few counts. The antigen remains undetermined. In addition, the sample was reused for a study of T cells in Graves' hyperthyroidism and ophthalmopathy.

The TCR sequence derives from a woman aged 25 to 45 with Graves disease. This material consisted of peripheral blood mononuclear cells (PBMCs), taken at new diagnosis, from a patient treated with antithyroid drugs. The V and J genes are TRBV18 and TRBJ2-3; no reliable D call. In DNA, the CDR3 is TGTGCCAGCTCACCGGAACAGACAGATACGCAGTATTTT. Translated: CASSPEQTDTQYF.